These 16 T cell receptor beta chains came from one sample sequenced in a study of CD8 T cells in Susac syndrome. After extraction with the RNeasy kit, roughly 0.45 to 1 ug of the RNA was reverse transcribed using random hexamers. TCRdb itself ran the immunoSEQ multiplex PCR reads through MiXCR, one entry per CDR3 protein. The sample has over 350,000 distinct CDR3 sequences; around 85% are singletons. The specimen was CD8+ T cells from PBMCs. All receptors come from a human donor with multiple sclerosis.

The CDR3 DNA is TGTGCCAGCAGTTACGTGGAAGGGCAGCCCCAGCATTTT. Protein: CASSYVEGQPQHF. J is TRBJ1-5 and V is TRBV6-6; D is unresolved. CDR3 length: 13 amino acids. V was shortened by 2 bases and J by 7 bases, with 9 bases between the two germline ends. Germline V CDR1 and CDR2: MNHNY, SVGAGI (reference sequence).

A few counts support this clonotype. The junction differs from germline at one of its ends, possibly a read error. The V call is TRBV7-6, the J call TRBJ2-5; 11 bases fit TRBD1. Germline CDR1 is SGHVS and CDR2 is FNYEAQ. The CDR3 contains 14 residues. The CDR3 DNA is TGTGCTAGCAGCCGGGACAGGGGGTGGGAGACCCAGTACTTC. It yields the protein CASSRDRGWETQYF. Complete variable domain (other parts from reference TRBV7-6 and TRBJ2-5): GAGVSQSPRYKVTKRGQDVALRCDPISGHVSLYWYRQALGQGPEFLTYFNYEAQQDKSGLPNDRFSAERPEGSISTLTIQRTEQRDSAMYRCASSRDRGWETQYFGPGTRLLVL.

The chain combines TRBV7-9 with TRBJ2-2; either TRBD1 or TRBD2 may supply D (6 bases each). Per germline, CDR1 SEHNR and CDR2 FQNEAQ (reference sequence). The CDR3 loop spans 16 amino acids. Trimming pared 1 base from V and 4 bases from J, leaving 13 bases between. The CDR3 region is CASSLGAGEVTGELFF. The CDR3 bases are TGTGCCAGCAGCTTAGGAGCAGGGGAGGTCACCGGGGAGCTGTTTTTT.

In the case of this clonotype: The junction differs from germline at one of its ends, possibly a read error. The CDR3 loop reads CASSLAGGPTALIF. In DNA, the CDR3 is TGTGCCAGCAGTTTGGCGGGGGGTCCCACGGCGTTAATATTT. V is TRBV27 and J is TRBJ1-4; possible D gene TRBD1, 5 bases. The CDR3 covers 14 residues. The germline V gene encodes CDR1 MNHEY and CDR2 SMNVEV (reference sequence).

V is TRBV4-1 and J is TRBJ1-5; D is undetermined. The CDR3 totals 14 residues. V lost 5 bases to trimming and J lost 2 bases, with 10 bases between them. Germline V lookup: CDR1 MGHRA, CDR2 YSYEKL. CDR3 loop: CASSNVRGNQPQHF. CDR3 bases: TGCGCCAGCAGCAACGTTCGGGGCAATCAGCCCCAGCATTTT.

This rearrangement joins TRBV19 to TRBJ2-7; 7 bases are a match to TRBD2. The CDR3 has 14 residues. Germline V gives CDR1 LNHDA, CDR2 SQIVND (reference sequence). V dropped 0 bases and J dropped 7; count of bases not matched to a gene: 6. As DNA, the CDR3 is TGTGCCAGTAGTATAGATGAAGGCGGGGGAGAGCAGTACTTC. It translates to CASSIDEGGGEQYF. The variable domain in full, with the rest retrieved from reference TRBV19 and TRBJ2-7, is DGGITQSPKYLFRKEGQNVTLSCEQNLNHDAMYWYRQDPGQGLRLIYYSQIVNDFQKGDIAEGYSVSREKKESFPLTVTSAQKNPTAFYLCASSIDEGGGEQYFGPGTRLTVT.

This chain joins TRBV6-4 and TRBJ1-2; tentatively, D is TRBD1 (6 bases). The ends were cut back, 2 bases at V and 4 bases at J, with 11 bases in the middle. Per germline, CDR1 MRHNA and CDR2 SNTAGT. CDR3 length: 14 residues. The CDR3 DNA reads as TGTGCCAGCAGTGACGCGGGGGCTGGCTATGGCTACACCTTC. Translating it yields CASSDAGAGYGYTF.

The V and J genes are TRBV29-1 and TRBJ2-1, with D possibly TRBD2 on 6 matching bases. Germline V CDR1 and CDR2: SQVTM, ANQGSEA. The V and J ends lost 6 bases and 9 bases respectively, with 15 bases between them. The CDR3 spans 12 residues. In DNA form, the CDR3 reads TGCAGCGTCCGGGAGCGGGCTGGTGAGCAGTTCTTC. Translation: CSVRERAGEQFF.

This rearrangement joins TRBV28 to TRBJ2-3; D is possibly TRBD1 (6 bases). There are 15 residues in the CDR3. Trimming pared 4 bases from V and 6 bases from J, leaving 17 bases between. CDR1 is MDHEN and CDR2 is SYDVKM in the germline V gene. CDR3 DNA sequence: TGTGCCAGCAGTTCCCGAGACAGGATTGGGGATACGCAGTATTTT. Protein product: CASSSRDRIGDTQYF.

The chain combines TRBV29-1 with TRBJ1-3; 7 bases fit TRBD1. CDR3 length equals 14 residues. Germline CDR1 is SQVTM and CDR2 is ANQGSEA. Trimming removed 6 bases from V and 0 bases from J; junction bases left unmatched: 5. The CDR3 bases are TGCAGCGTCGAGGGACAGCTCTCTGGAAACACCATATATTTT. Translation gives CSVEGQLSGNTIYF.

The CDR3 bases are TGTGCCAGCAGCGTATCCGGGGAGCTGTTTTTT. It codes for CASSVSGELFF. The chain is built from TRBV28 and TRBJ2-2; D remains unclear. The CDR3 spans 11 residues. CDR1 and CDR2 (germline): MDHEN, SYDVKM. Trimming pared 6 bases from V and 6 bases from J, leaving 5 bases between. Looking up the rest from reference TRBV28 and TRBJ2-2 gives the full variable domain: DVKVTQSSRYLVKRTGEKVFLECVQDMDHENMFWYRQDPGLGLRLIYFSYDVKMKEKGDIPEGYSVSREKKERFSLILESASTNQTSMYLCASSVSGELFFGEGSRLTVL.

This chain links TRBV11-2 with TRBJ2-2; possible D gene TRBD2, 6 bases. Germline V gene data show CDR1 as SGHAT and CDR2 as FQNNGV. Trimming stripped 7 bases from V and 0 bases from J, with 27 bases between. The CDR3 totals 20 residues. CDR3 in DNA: TGTGCCAGCATCGGAACCGGGACGGAGGGGACTCATACGAACACCGGGGAGCTGTTTTTT. This encodes CASIGTGTEGTHTNTGELFF.

This clonotype was recorded only once. V gene TRBV27 combines with J gene TRBJ2-2; no clear D gene. Trimming stripped 4 bases from V and 6 bases from J, with 9 bases between. This CDR3 contains 13 residues. Germline CDR1 reads MNHEY; CDR2 reads SMNVEV (reference sequence). CDR3 bases: TGTGCCAGCAGTTCACGGCCCGCCGGGGAGCTGTTTTTT. Its translation: CASSSRPAGELFF.

There are a few counts of this clonotype. This sequence joins TRBV7-2 and TRBJ1-4, with D perhaps matching TRBD1 (5 bases). There are 14 residues in the CDR3. Germline V gene sequence: CDR1 SGHTA, CDR2 FQGNSA. V was clipped by 2 bases and J by 8 bases, with 12 bases between them. The CDR3 spells CASSLRGVPEKLFF. The CDR3 bases are TGTGCCAGCAGCTTAAGAGGGGTACCCGAAAAACTGTTTTTT. The complete variable domain, with remaining parts taken from reference TRBV7-2 and TRBJ1-4, reads GAGVSQSPSNKVTEKGKDVELRCDPISGHTALYWYRQSLGQGLEFLIYFQGNSAPDKSGLPSDRFSAERTGGSVSTLTIQRTQQEDSAVYLCASSLRGVPEKLFFGSGTQLSVL.

The chain employs TRBV19 and TRBJ2-2, with unresolved D. The CDR3 is made up of 15 amino acids. Germline-derived CDR1 and CDR2 are LNHDA and SQIVND (reference sequence). Trimming shortened V by 2 bases and J by 2 bases, and 9 bases separated the two germline ends. CDR3 coding DNA: TGTGCCAGTAGTATACGGGTCGATAACACCGGGGAGCTGTTTTTT. It encodes CASSIRVDNTGELFF. The complete variable domain, with remaining parts taken from reference TRBV19 and TRBJ2-2, reads DGGITQSPKYLFRKEGQNVTLSCEQNLNHDAMYWYRQDPGQGLRLIYYSQIVNDFQKGDIAEGYSVSREKKESFPLTVTSAQKNPTAFYLCASSIRVDNTGELFFGEGSRLTVL.

CDR3 residues: CASLGDTQYF. The CDR3 DNA is TGTGCCAGCTTGGGAGATACGCAGTATTTT. The chain has TRBV2 and TRBJ2-3; D gene ambiguous. Trimming shortened V by 8 bases and J by 5 bases, and 5 bases separated the two germline ends. The germline V gene has CDR1 SNHLY and CDR2 FYNNEI. This CDR3 region has 10 residues.